The clone carrying this T cell receptor (beta chain) showed up just a few times. V was trimmed by 0 bases and J by 7 bases, leaving 19 bases between them. Germline loops: CDR1 ENHRY, CDR2 SYGVKD. The CDR3 runs to 16 residues. The sample comes from a study of blood T cell repertoires in COVID-19. Study-level background: Whether acute or convalescent, the COVID-19 samples came from the United States, Italy and Spain. PBMCs, B-cell-depleted T cells, or T cells were the source of the cDNA or gDNA that made up the material.

In the source study's methods: The assay estimated nucleated cells by amplifying reference gene primers. Sequencing used immunoSEQ multiplex PCR; TCRdb keeps in-frame clones, though not all of them. D and trimming were read from the DNA, whereas the V and J calls and clone size are those reported in that table. The sample includes about 15,000 clones, 80% of them seen just once. V gene TRBV10-3 combines with J gene TRBJ2-7; possible D gene TRBD2, 6 bases. Sample: peripheral blood. The TCR comes from a human donor in a cohort sampled during active COVID-19. The CDR3 bases are TGTGCCATCAGTGAGTCGTTGGCGGGGCCTAGAGGTGAGCAGTACTTC. Translation gives CAISESLAGPRGEQYF.